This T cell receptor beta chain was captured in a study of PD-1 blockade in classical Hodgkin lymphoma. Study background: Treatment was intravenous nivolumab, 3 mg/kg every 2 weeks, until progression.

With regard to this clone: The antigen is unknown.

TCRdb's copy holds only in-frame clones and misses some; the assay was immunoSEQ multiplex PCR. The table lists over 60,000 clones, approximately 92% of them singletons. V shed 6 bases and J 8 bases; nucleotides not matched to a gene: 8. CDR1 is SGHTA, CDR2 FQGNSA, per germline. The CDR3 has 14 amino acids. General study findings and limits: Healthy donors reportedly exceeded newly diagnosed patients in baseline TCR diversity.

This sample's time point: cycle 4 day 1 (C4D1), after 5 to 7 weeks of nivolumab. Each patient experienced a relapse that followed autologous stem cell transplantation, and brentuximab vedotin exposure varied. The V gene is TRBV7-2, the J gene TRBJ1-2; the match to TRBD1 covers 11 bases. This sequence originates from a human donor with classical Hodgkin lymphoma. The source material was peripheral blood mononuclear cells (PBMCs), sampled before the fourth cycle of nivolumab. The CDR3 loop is CASRTGQGASGYTF. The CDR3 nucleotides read TGTGCCAGCAGAACCGGACAGGGGGCCTCCGGCTACACCTTC.